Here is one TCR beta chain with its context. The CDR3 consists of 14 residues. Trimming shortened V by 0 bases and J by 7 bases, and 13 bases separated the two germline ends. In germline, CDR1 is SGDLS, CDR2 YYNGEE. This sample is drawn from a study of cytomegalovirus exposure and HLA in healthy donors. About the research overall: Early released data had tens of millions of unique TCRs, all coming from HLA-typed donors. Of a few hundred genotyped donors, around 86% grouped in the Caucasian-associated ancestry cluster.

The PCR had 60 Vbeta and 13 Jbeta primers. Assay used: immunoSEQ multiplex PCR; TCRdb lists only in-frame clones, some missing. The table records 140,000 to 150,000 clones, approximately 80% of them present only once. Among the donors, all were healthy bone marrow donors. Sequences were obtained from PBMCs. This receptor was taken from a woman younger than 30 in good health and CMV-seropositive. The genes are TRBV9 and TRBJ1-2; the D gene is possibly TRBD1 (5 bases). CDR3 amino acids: CASSVASGPGGYTF. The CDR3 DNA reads TGTGCCAGCAGCGTAGCTTCAGGGCCGGGTGGCTACACCTTC.